Below are 6 T cell receptor beta chains sequenced from a single sample in a study of molecular identifiers for immune sequencing clone quantification. TCRdb re-analysed the PCR reads in MiXCR, keeping a single row per CDR3 protein. The data show approximately 320,000 distinct CDR3 sequences, roughly 24% seen once. Sequencing input: naive CD8+ T cells from blood, with Jurkat cell RNA spiked in. Documented subset: FACS-sorted CD8+CD4-CCR7+CD45RA+ naive T cells. The receptor source for this set is a human donor in good health. Some libraries in this study had Jurkat cell RNA spiked in.

This clonotype was seen a handful of times. V and J are TRBV6-2 or TRBV6-3 and TRBJ2-3; maybe TRBD1 (5 bases). Trimming cost V 8 bases and J 1 base, with 16 bases left between them. The V gene's germline CDR1 is MNHEY and CDR2 SVGEGT. The CDR3 extends over 15 amino acids. The CDR3 DNA follows: TGTGCCAGCTACCCGGCTCCGACAGGCACAGATACGCAGTATTTT. Translated: CASYPAPTGTDTQYF.

This clonotype was found many times. The chain is built from TRBV28 and TRBJ1-4; D is possibly TRBD1 (6 bases). Trimming removed 7 bases from V and 7 bases from J, with 16 bases in between. Looked up from germline, CDR1 is MDHEN and CDR2 is SYDVKM. This CDR3 comprises 14 residues. The CDR3 here is CASTQPGGGEKLFF. For the CDR3, the DNA is TGTGCCAGCACCCAGCCGGGGGGCGGTGAAAAACTGTTTTTT.

V and J are TRBV6-2 or TRBV6-3 and TRBJ1-2; no firm D call. This CDR3 comprises 11 residues. Germline assignment: CDR1 MNHEY and CDR2 SVGEGT. The V gene lost 0 bases and the J gene lost 13 bases, with 9 bases spanning the gap. DNA of the CDR3: TGTGCCAGCAGTTACTCCGATAAGTGCACCTTC. Translation: CASSYSDKCTF.

About this clonotype: A much larger clone is a single base away; this may be a read error. The rearrangement links TRBV7-9 to TRBJ2-2; no clear D gene. The CDR3 extends over 15 amino acids. In germline, CDR1 is SEHNR, CDR2 FQNEAQ (reference sequence). The CDR3 loop reads CTSSLPSPGTGELFF. The CDR3 DNA reads TGTACCAGCAGCTTACCCTCCCCGGGCACCGGGGAGCTGTTTTTT.

This clonotype was detected ten times or more. This chain uses TRBV4-1 with TRBJ2-7; D remains unclear. CDR3 length: 14 amino acids. Trimming shortened V by 0 bases and J by 3 bases, and 9 bases separated the two germline ends. Looked up from germline, CDR1 is MGHRA and CDR2 is YSYEKL. Written as DNA, the CDR3 is TGCGCCAGCAGCCAAGAAGTGAAAATCTACGAGCAGTACTTC. It codes for CASSQEVKIYEQYF.

V and J are TRBV7-6 and TRBJ2-5; D may be TRBD2 (5 bases). This CDR3 region has 14 residues. Germline CDR1 and CDR2: SGHVS and FNYEAQ. Between the trimmed V and J ends, which lost 8 bases and 4 bases, there was a span of 17 bases. The CDR3 DNA is TGTGCCAGCGGCCAACCTGCGGGCCTAGAGACCCAGTACTTC. Translation: CASGQPAGLETQYF. Combining the CDR3 with reference TRBV7-6 and TRBJ2-5 gives the whole variable domain GAGVSQSPRYKVTKRGQDVALRCDPISGHVSLYWYRQALGQGPEFLTYFNYEAQQDKSGLPNDRFSAERPEGSISTLTIQRTEQRDSAMYRCASGQPAGLETQYFGPGTRLLVL.